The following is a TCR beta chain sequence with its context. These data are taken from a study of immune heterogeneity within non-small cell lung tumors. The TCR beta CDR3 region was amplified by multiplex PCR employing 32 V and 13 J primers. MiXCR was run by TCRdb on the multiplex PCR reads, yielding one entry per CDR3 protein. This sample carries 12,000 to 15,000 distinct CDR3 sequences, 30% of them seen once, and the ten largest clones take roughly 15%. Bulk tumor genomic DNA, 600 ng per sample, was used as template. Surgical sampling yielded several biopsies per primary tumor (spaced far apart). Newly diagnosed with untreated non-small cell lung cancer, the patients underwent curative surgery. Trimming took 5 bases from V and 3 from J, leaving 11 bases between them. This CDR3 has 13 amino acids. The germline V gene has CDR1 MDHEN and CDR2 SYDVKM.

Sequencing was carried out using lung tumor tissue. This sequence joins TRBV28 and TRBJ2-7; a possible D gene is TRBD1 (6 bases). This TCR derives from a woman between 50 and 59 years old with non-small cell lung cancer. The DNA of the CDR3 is TGTGCCAGCAGTGCGTGGGACAACTACGAGCAGTACTTC. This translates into CASSAWDNYEQYF.